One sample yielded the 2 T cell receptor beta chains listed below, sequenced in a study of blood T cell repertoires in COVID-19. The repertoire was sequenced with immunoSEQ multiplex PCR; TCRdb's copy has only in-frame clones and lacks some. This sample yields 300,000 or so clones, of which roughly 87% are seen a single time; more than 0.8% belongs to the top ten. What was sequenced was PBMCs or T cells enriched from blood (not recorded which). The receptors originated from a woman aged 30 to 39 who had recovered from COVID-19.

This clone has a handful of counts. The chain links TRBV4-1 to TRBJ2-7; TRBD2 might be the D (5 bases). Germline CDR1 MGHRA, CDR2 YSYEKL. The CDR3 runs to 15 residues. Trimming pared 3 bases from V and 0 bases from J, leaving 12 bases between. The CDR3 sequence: CASSHTLGSSYEQYF. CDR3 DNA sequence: TGCGCCAGCAGCCACACTTTAGGGAGCTCCTACGAGCAGTACTTC.

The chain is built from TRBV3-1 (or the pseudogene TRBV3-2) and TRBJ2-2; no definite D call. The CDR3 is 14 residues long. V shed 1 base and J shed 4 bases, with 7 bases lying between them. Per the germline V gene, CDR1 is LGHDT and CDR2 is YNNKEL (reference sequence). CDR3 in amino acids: CASSQVPVTGELFF. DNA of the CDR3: TGTGCCAGCAGCCAAGTCCCCGTCACCGGGGAGCTGTTTTTT.